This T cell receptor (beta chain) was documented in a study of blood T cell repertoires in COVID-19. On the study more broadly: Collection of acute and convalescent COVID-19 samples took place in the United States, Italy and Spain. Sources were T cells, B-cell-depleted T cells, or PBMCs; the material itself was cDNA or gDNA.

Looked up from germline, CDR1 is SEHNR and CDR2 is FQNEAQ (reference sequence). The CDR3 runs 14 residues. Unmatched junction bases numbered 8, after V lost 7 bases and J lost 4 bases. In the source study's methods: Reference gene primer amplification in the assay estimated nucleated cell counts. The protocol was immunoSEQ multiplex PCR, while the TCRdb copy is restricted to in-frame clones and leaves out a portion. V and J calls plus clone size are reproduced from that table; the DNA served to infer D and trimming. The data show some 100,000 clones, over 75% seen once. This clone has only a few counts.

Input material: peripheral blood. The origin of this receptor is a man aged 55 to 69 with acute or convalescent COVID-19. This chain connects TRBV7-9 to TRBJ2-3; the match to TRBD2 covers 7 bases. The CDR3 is CASTPAAGADTQYF. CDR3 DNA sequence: TGTGCCAGCACCCCCGCGGCGGGAGCAGATACGCAGTATTTT.